The rows below give T cell receptor beta chains drawn from one sample of a study of blood T cell repertoires in COVID-19. Only in-frame clones appear in the TCRdb table, and some are missing; sequencing was by immunoSEQ multiplex PCR. In the table there are 150,000 to 200,000 clones, roughly nine tenths of which are singletons. Sequences were obtained from PBMCs or T cells enriched from blood (not recorded which). These receptors came from a human donor with acute COVID-19. The donor label of this sample is uncertain. Both conserved end residues are part of each CDR3. A D gene is named only where the DNA matches it firmly. The size entry is marked missing in some rows and otherwise reads once, few, many or a size class.

TRBJ2-1,TRBV6-6,.,.,CASRDWKYNEQFF,TGTGCCAGCCGGGACTGGAAATACAATGAGCAGTTCTTC
TRBJ2-1,TRBV7-9,.,TRBD2,CASSLVLAGALNEQFF,TGTGCCAGCAGCTTAGTTCTAGCGGGGGCTTTAAATGAGCAGTTCTTC
TRBJ2-7,TRBV5-1,once,TRBD2,CASSLRTSGSSYEQYF,TGCGCCAGCAGCTTGAGGACTAGCGGTAGCTCCTACGAGCAGTACTTC
TRBJ2-7,TRBV7-3,.,.,CASSIGPGAYEQYF,TGTGCCAGCAGCATCGGGCCGGGGGCCTACGAGCAGTACTTC
TRBJ2-3,TRBV27,.,.,CASDPDGGISDTQYF,TGTGCCAGCGATCCCGACGGGGGTATCTCAGATACGCAGTATTTT
TRBJ1-2,TRBV19,.,.,CASTLSGGRWNGYTF,TGTGCCAGTACCCTGTCCGGGGGGAGGTGGAATGGCTACACCTTC
TRBJ2-2,TRBV2,.,.,CASSEPPRQVNTGELFF,TGTGCCAGCAGTGAACCCCCTCGGCAGGTGAACACCGGGGAGCTGTTTTTT
TRBJ2-1,TRBV19,.,.,CASSISAAYNEQFF,TGTGCCAGTAGTATCTCCGCAGCCTACAATGAGCAGTTCTTC
TRBJ2-1,TRBV7-2,.,.,CASSLARQNEQFF,TGTGCCAGCAGCTTAGCGCGGCAGAATGAGCAGTTCTTC
TRBJ1-1,TRBV10-3,.,TRBD1,CAISDLSYGGQGPEAFF,TGTGCCATCAGTGATCTATCTTATGGGGGACAGGGGCCTGAAGCTTTCTTT
TRBJ1-1,TRBV14,.,.,CASSHARSITRGTEAFF,TGTGCCAGCAGCCACGCAAGGTCTATAACCAGGGGCACTGAAGCTTTCTTT
TRBJ2-3,TRBV4-3,.,TRBD2,CASSLRGGPTDTQYF,TGCGCCAGCAGCCTGCGGGGGGGCCCGACAGATACGCAGTATTTT
TRBJ2-1,TRBV9,.,TRBD2,CASSQKTGLADSYNEQFF,TGTGCCAGCAGCCAGAAAACAGGACTAGCGGATTCCTACAATGAGCAGTTCTTC
TRBJ1-5,TRBV14,.,TRBD1,CASSQALTGSYGQPQHF,TGTGCCAGCAGCCAAGCGTTGACAGGGAGTTATGGTCAGCCCCAGCATTTT
TRBJ1-2,TRBV6-1,.,TRBD1,CASSAGVGTGNYGYTF,TGTGCCAGCAGTGCGGGGGTAGGGACAGGGAACTATGGCTACACCTTC
TRBJ2-7,TRBV6-5,.,.,CASSYGLDGISYEQYF,TGTGCCAGCAGTTACGGCCTAGACGGGATCTCCTACGAGCAGTACTTC
TRBJ2-7,TRBV6-5,.,.,CASSYPQGGVYEQYF,TGTGCCAGCAGTTACCCCCAGGGCGGGGTCTACGAGCAGTACTTC
TRBJ1-6,TRBV3-1/TRBV3-2,few,.,CASSLLGPSPLHF,TGTGCCAGCAGCCTCCTGGGCCCTTCACCCCTCCACTTT
TRBJ1-5,TRBV18,.,.,CASSPQGNNQPQHF,TGTGCCAGCTCACCACAGGGGAACAATCAGCCCCAGCATTTT
TRBJ1-2,TRBV7-2,.,TRBD1,CASSVDREGGYTF,TGTGCCAGCAGCGTGGACAGGGAGGGCGGCTACACCTTC
TRBJ1-1,TRBV5-4,.,TRBD1,CASSLVGDRGYDEAFF,TGTGCCAGCAGCTTGGTTGGGGACAGGGGGTATGATGAAGCTTTCTTT
TRBJ2-7,TRBV5-1,.,TRBD1,CASSRDRGNDEQYF,TGCGCCAGCAGCCGGGACAGGGGGAATGACGAGCAGTACTTC
TRBJ1-1,TRBV6-5,.,.,CASCLAMNTEAFF,TGTGCCAGCTGCTTAGCTATGAACACTGAAGCTTTCTTT
TRBJ2-5,TRBV3-1/TRBV3-2,.,TRBD1,CASSFTGGGFETQYF,TGTGCCAGCAGCTTCACAGGGGGAGGTTTCGAGACCCAGTACTTC
TRBJ2-7,TRBV28,.,.,CASSFTYEQYF,TGTGCCAGCAGTTTCACCTACGAGCAGTACTTC
TRBJ2-7,TRBV7-9,.,TRBD2,CASSLAGAGYEQYF,TGTGCCAGCAGCCTAGCGGGGGCAGGCTACGAGCAGTACTTC
TRBJ1-2,TRBV3-1/TRBV3-2,.,.,CASSQDLGDGYTF,TGTGCCAGCAGCCAAGATCTCGGGGATGGCTACACCTTC
TRBJ1-2,TRBV30,.,.,CALRSPTNYGYTF,TGTGCCTTAAGATCCCCTACTAACTATGGCTACACCTTC
TRBJ1-5,TRBV21-1,.,.,CASRRQGTLLGFGCNQPQHF,TGTGCCAGCCGCCGACAGGGGACCCTTCTAGGTTTTGGATGCAATCAGCCCCAGCATTTT
TRBJ2-7,TRBV25-1,.,TRBD1,CASRPGQHSYEQYF,TGTGCCAGCAGACCGGGACAGCACTCCTACGAGCAGTACTTC
TRBJ1-1,TRBV4-1,.,TRBD1,CASSHRDRDTEAFF,TGCGCCAGCAGCCATAGGGACAGAGACACTGAAGCTTTCTTT
TRBJ1-2,TRBV19,.,TRBD1,CASFGDRDYYGYTF,TGTGCCAGCTTCGGGGACAGGGATTACTATGGCTACACCTTC
TRBJ1-6,TRBV30,.,.,CAYAGTYNSPLHF,TGTGCCTACGCAGGAACCTATAATTCACCCCTCCACTTT
TRBJ2-1,TRBV7-2,.,TRBD1,CASSFEGATNNEQFF,TGTGCCAGCAGCTTCGAGGGGGCCACTAACAATGAGCAGTTCTTC
TRBJ1-5,TRBV12-2,.,.,CASRLAAAVSNQPQHF,TGTGCAAGTCGCTTAGCGGCGGCCGTTAGCAATCAGCCCCAGCATTTT
TRBJ2-3,TRBV6-2/TRBV6-3,.,TRBD1,CASSPGQGADTQYF,TGTGCCAGCAGTCCGGGACAGGGGGCTGATACGCAGTATTTT
TRBJ1-4,TRBV13,.,.,CASSSSDNEKLFF,TGTGCCAGCAGCTCCAGTGATAATGAAAAACTGTTTTTT
TRBJ2-4,TRBV19,.,TRBD1,CASSTTGGTDIQYF,TGTGCCAGTAGTACGACAGGGGGCACGGACATTCAGTACTTC
TRBJ2-7,TRBV5-1,.,.,CASSLASGWEQYF,TGCGCCAGCAGCTTGGCTTCGGGATGGGAGCAGTACTTC
TRBJ2-1,TRBV7-9,.,.,CASSPITSSSYNEQFF,TGTGCCAGCAGCCCGATCACTAGCAGTTCGTACAATGAGCAGTTCTTC
TRBJ2-7,TRBV13,.,.,CASSFPPSYEQYF,TGTGCCAGCAGCTTCCCCCCATCCTACGAGCAGTACTTC
TRBJ2-7,TRBV19,.,TRBD1,CASSMTGGNEQYF,TGTGCCAGTAGTATGACAGGGGGGAACGAGCAGTACTTC
TRBJ2-7,TRBV13,.,.,CASSFGGQFSDEQYF,TGTGCCAGCAGCTTCGGGGGGCAGTTCTCGGACGAGCAGTACTTC
TRBJ2-3,TRBV4-3,.,TRBD2,CASSQDPAGGTDTQYF,TGCGCCAGCAGCCAAGATCCCGCGGGGGGCACAGATACGCAGTATTTT
TRBJ1-3,TRBV4-1,.,.,CASSYFLLAGNTIYF,TGCGCCAGCAGCTACTTCTTACTAGCTGGAAACACCATATATTTT
TRBJ2-4,TRBV21-1,.,.,CASSGLAGETLAKNIQYF,TGTGCCAGCAGCGGACTAGCGGGGGAAACCTTAGCCAAAAACATTCAGTACTTC
TRBJ2-3,TRBV11-2,.,TRBD2,CASSSGGGPTDTQYF,TGTGCCAGCAGCTCCGGGGGGGGACCCACAGATACGCAGTATTTT
TRBJ2-2,TRBV7-9,few,TRBD1,CASSLRDRDSGELFF,TGTGCCAGCAGCCTTCGGGACAGGGACTCCGGGGAGCTGTTTTTT
TRBJ1-1,TRBV4-3,.,.,CASSQEIAGSGTEAFF,TGCGCCAGCAGCCAAGAGATCGCGGGGTCGGGGACTGAAGCTTTCTTT
TRBJ1-2,TRBV6-5,.,.,CASSRDISDYGYTF,TGTGCCAGCAGCCGCGATATTTCGGACTATGGCTACACCTTC
TRBJ2-2,TRBV19,.,TRBD1,CASNSRDRDTGELFF,TGTGCCAGTAATTCCCGGGACAGGGATACCGGGGAGCTGTTTTTT
TRBJ1-2,TRBV5-4,few,.,CASSVGSGDGYTF,TGTGCCAGCAGCGTAGGTTCGGGGGATGGCTACACCTTC
TRBJ2-3,TRBV5-1,.,TRBD1,CASSWTGISADTQYF,TGCGCCAGCAGCTGGACAGGGATCTCGGCAGATACGCAGTATTTT
TRBJ1-2,TRBV29-1,.,.,CSVVLNYGYTF,TGCAGCGTTGTTCTTAACTATGGCTACACCTTC
TRBJ2-3,TRBV25-1,once,TRBD1,CASSEDRAADTQYF,TGTGCCAGCAGTGAGGACAGGGCCGCAGATACGCAGTATTTT